These T cell receptor beta chains were read from a single sample in a study of sequential checkpoint blockade in melanoma. Profiling relied on immunoSEQ multiplex PCR, and the TCRdb table lists in-frame clones only, not all of them. Among about 17,000 clones listed, 60% to 70% were seen once. The sample was CD8+ T cells sorted from blood (inferred from file names), taken from a patient given nivolumab and ipilimumab in sequence. The receptors derive from a human donor with melanoma. CDR3s include the opening cysteine and the closing phenylalanine or tryptophan. The D gene is left open where the match is weak. Size is omitted from some rows. Given values are once, few, many or a class for expanded clones.

>NA|NA|TRBV6-6|TRBJ2-7
TGTGCCAGCAGTTATAGGAAGGGGCCGAGCTCCTACGAGCAGTACTTC
CASSYRKGPSSYEQYF
>NA|once|TRBV5-1|TRBJ2-3
TGCGCCAGCAGCTCGGGTACTAGCACAGATACGCAGTATTTT
CASSSGTSTDTQYF
>TRBD2|NA|TRBV9|TRBJ2-2
TGTGCCAGCAGCGTAGGACTAGCGGCCGGGGAGCTGTTTTTT
CASSVGLAAGELFF
>TRBD2|NA|TRBV9|TRBJ2-1
TGTGCCAGCAGCGTAGGATCGGCGGGGGAACTTCCTGAGCAGTTCTTC
CASSVGSAGELPEQFF
>NA|NA|TRBV7-9|TRBJ1-1
TGTGCCAGCAGCCGGCCGGTAGGGGAGAACACTGAAGCTTTCTTT
CASSRPVGENTEAFF
>TRBD1|NA|TRBV7-7|TRBJ2-3
TGTGCCAGCAGCTTAGGGACAGGGCGGACAGATACGCAGTATTTT
CASSLGTGRTDTQYF
>TRBD2|NA|TRBV2|TRBJ2-2
TGTGCCAGCATCGAATCGGGGGGACCCGGGGAGCTGTTTTTT
CASIESGGPGELFF
>TRBD2|once|TRBV7-3|TRBJ2-5
TGTGCCAGCAGCCCGCGGGGGGGCCTTGAGACCCAGTACTTC
CASSPRGGLETQYF
>TRBD1|NA|TRBV27|TRBJ2-7
TGTGCCAGCCGAAACTCCGGGACAGGGGGGATTGAGCAGTACTTC
CASRNSGTGGIEQYF
>NA|NA|TRBV7-9|TRBJ2-2
TGTGCCAGCACCCCTGTGACCGGGGAGCTGTTTTTT
CASTPVTGELFF
>NA|NA|TRBV16|TRBJ1-2
TGTGCCAGCAGCCCATCAAGACAGGCCCTCGACGGCTACACCTTC
CASSPSRQALDGYTF
>NA|NA|TRBV6-5|TRBJ1-2
TGTGCCAGCAGGGCAGGGGTGGGCTACACCTTC
CASRAGVGYTF
>TRBD1|medium-sized|TRBV7-6|TRBJ1-2
TGTGCCAGCAGCCGAGGACAGGGCTATGGCTACACCTTC
CASSRGQGYGYTF
>TRBD1|NA|TRBV5-4|TRBJ1-2
TGTGCCAGCAGCTGGGGGACAGGGGGTTATGGCTACACCTTC
CASSWGTGGYGYTF
>NA|NA|TRBV6-1|TRBJ1-5
TGTGCCAGCAGTGATTCCCCGGAGGGAAATCAGCCCCAGCATTTT
CASSDSPEGNQPQHF
>TRBD2|NA|TRBV5-5|TRBJ2-1
TGTGCCAGCAGTCCATTAGCGGGGGGGCTAGTGGATGAGCAGTTCTTC
CASSPLAGGLVDEQFF
>NA|NA|TRBV18|TRBJ2-5
TGTGCCAGCTCGTCCAGATCCCCTCAAGAGACCCAGTACTTC
CASSSRSPQETQYF
>NA|NA|TRBV4-1|TRBJ2-5
TGCGCCAGCAGCCAAGCCTCGGGGGGCTTCTTCCAAGAGACCCAGTACTTC
CASSQASGGFFQETQYF
>TRBD2|NA|TRBV29-1|TRBJ2-1
TGCAGCGTTGATTCTCTAGCGGAGCCATCTTACTCCTACAATGAGCAGTTCTTC
CSVDSLAEPSYSYNEQFF
>TRBD2|NA|TRBV9|TRBJ2-3
TGTGCCAGCAGCGTACACGCTACTAGCGGGGGGGCTGATACGCAGTATTTT
CASSVHATSGGADTQYF
>NA|once|TRBV5-6|TRBJ1-1
TGTGCCAGCAGCTTGGCGGAGCTTTGGGCTGAAGCTTTCTTT
CASSLAELWAEAFF
>TRBD1|few|TRBV6-6|TRBJ2-3
TGTGCCAGCAGCCCCGGACAGGATAACACAGATACGCAGTATTTT
CASSPGQDNTDTQYF
>NA|NA|TRBV7-2|TRBJ1-1
TGTGCCAGCAGCTCTAGGCCTGGACTCTCTCCGAGCACTGAAGCTTTCTTT
CASSSRPGLSPSTEAFF
>NA|NA|TRBV27|TRBJ2-2
TGTGCCAGCAGTTCCCGTTCTTACACCGGGGAGCTGTTTTTT
CASSSRSYTGELFF
>NA|few|TRBV5-1|TRBJ2-2
TGCGCCAGCAGCTCGGGACAATCGAACACCGGGGAGCTGTTTTTT
CASSSGQSNTGELFF
>TRBD1|medium-sized|TRBV7-9|TRBJ2-7
TGTGCCAGCAGCCCGGGACAGCGCCTCTACGAGCAGTACTTC
CASSPGQRLYEQYF
>TRBD1|NA|TRBV4-2|TRBJ2-7
TGTGCCAGCAGCAGCCTAGGGGGCTTCGGCTACGAGCAGTACTTC
CASSSLGGFGYEQYF
>TRBD2|once|TRBV18|TRBJ2-1
TGTGCCAGCTCACCTGGGGCGGGGGGGTCCTACAATGAGCAGTTCTTC
CASSPGAGGSYNEQFF
>NA|NA|TRBV7-2|TRBJ2-3
TGTGCCAGCAGCTTAGTTTCCGGAGGGGATACGCAGTATTTT
CASSLVSGGDTQYF
>TRBD1|once|TRBV9|TRBJ2-7
TGTGCCAGCAGCGTAGCGGACAGGGGCTACGAGCAGTACTTC
CASSVADRGYEQYF
>NA|NA|TRBV9|TRBJ1-2
TGTGCCAGCAGCCTACAGGACGATGGCTACACCTTC
CASSLQDDGYTF
>NA|few|TRBV7-2|TRBJ1-5
TGTGCCAGCAGCGGGACTGATAATCAGCCCCAGCATTTT
CASSGTDNQPQHF
>NA|few|TRBV6-4|TRBJ1-3
TGTGCCAGCATGTTCACAGATGGAAACACCATATATTTT
CASMFTDGNTIYF
>TRBD2|few|TRBV2|TRBJ2-6
TGTGCCAGCGGGGCTAGCGGGTACTCTGGGGCCAACGTCCTGACTTTC
CASGASGYSGANVLTF
>NA|NA|TRBV18|TRBJ2-2
TGTGCCAGCTCTACCCGGGACTGGGCGAACACCGGGGAGCTGTTTTTT
CASSTRDWANTGELFF
>NA|NA|TRBV11-2|TRBJ1-3
TGTGCCAGCAGCCCCGGGGGGCCGACCATATATTTT
CASSPGGPTIYF
>NA|NA|TRBV6-5|TRBJ2-7
TGTGCCAGCAGCTGGGACAATTCCTACGAGCAGTACTTC
CASSWDNSYEQYF
>NA|NA|TRBV5-6|TRBJ2-7
TGTGCCAGCAGCCCCGGGACATACGAGCAGTACTTC
CASSPGTYEQYF
>NA|many|TRBV4-2|TRBJ1-3
TGTGCCAGCAGCCAAGAGTTAGGGGTGGACACCATATATTTT
CASSQELGVDTIYF
>TRBD2|NA|TRBV4-3|TRBJ2-1
TGCGCCAGCAGCCAAGATACTAGCGGCTACAATGAGCAGTTCTTC
CASSQDTSGYNEQFF
>NA|NA|TRBV15|TRBJ1-2
TGTGCCACCAGCGCTCCCGGGACATTGAGCTATGGCTACACCTTC
CATSAPGTLSYGYTF
>NA|NA|TRBV7-8|TRBJ1-5
TGTGCCAGCAGCCCCGGGATCCCGACTCCTAGCAATCAGCCCCAGCATTTT
CASSPGIPTPSNQPQHF
>NA|few|TRBV5-1|TRBJ2-2
TGCGCCAGCAATCCTACAGGGCACACCGGGGAGCTGTTTTTT
CASNPTGHTGELFF
>NA|few|TRBV5-4|TRBJ1-5
TGTGCCAGCAGCTTGGGACGGGGGGAAGGCCAGCCCCAGCATTTT
CASSLGRGEGQPQHF
>NA|NA|TRBV6-4|TRBJ2-1
TGTGCCAGCAGTGACAAGGACAGCTCCTACAATGAGCAGTTCTTC
CASSDKDSSYNEQFF
>TRBD2|NA|TRBV6-4|TRBJ2-1
TGTGCCAGCAGTGATCACTCCGGGACTAGTAGCGATGAGCAGTTCTTC
CASSDHSGTSSDEQFF
>TRBD2|once|TRBV5-1|TRBJ2-1
TGCGCCAGCAGTGGCGGGACTAACTACAATGAGCAGTTCTTC
CASSGGTNYNEQFF
>NA|NA|TRBV4-1|TRBJ1-4
TGCGCCAGCAGCCAAGGGCAGGAAAGTGAAAAACTGTTTTTT
CASSQGQESEKLFF
>TRBD1|NA|TRBV5-4|TRBJ2-1
TGTGCCAGCAGCGCCTCCGGGACAGGGCCCTACAATGAGCAGTTCTTC
CASSASGTGPYNEQFF
>NA|NA|TRBV27|TRBJ2-5
TGTGCCAGCAGTTTCGGGCAGGGGTTCTTAGAGACCCAGTACTTC
CASSFGQGFLETQYF
>TRBD1|NA|TRBV7-9|TRBJ1-1
TGTGCCAGCAGCTTAGTATCAGGGGGTGAAGCTTTCTTT
CASSLVSGGEAFF
>NA|NA|TRBV28|TRBJ1-4
TGTGCCAGCAGTTTGGATCGAGGAAAACTGTTTTTT
CASSLDRGKLFF
>NA|NA|TRBV27|TRBJ2-1
TGTGCCAGCAGCCGGAGGGCACCGGGAGAACTATACAATGAGCAGTTCTTC
CASSRRAPGELYNEQFF
>TRBD2|NA|TRBV9|TRBJ2-5
TGTGCCAGCAGCGTGGAGGGACTAGCGTCCGAGACCCAGTACTTC
CASSVEGLASETQYF
>NA|NA|TRBV19|TRBJ2-1
TGTGCCAGTAGTATAGGTCCGACAGGCTACAATGAGCAGTTCTTC
CASSIGPTGYNEQFF
>NA|NA|TRBV6-1|TRBJ2-1
TGTGCTCTGAACAGGGCCACCTACAATGAGCAGTTCTTC
CALNRATYNEQFF